The next 2 T cell receptor beta chains were all read from a single sample in a study of cytomegalovirus exposure and HLA in healthy donors. Amplification used 60 Vbeta primers and 13 Jbeta primers. Repertoires were generated with immunoSEQ multiplex PCR, while TCRdb's copy carries only in-frame clones and drops some. The listing contains about 55,000 clones. The sample was PBMCs. The receptors come from a man in his fifties or sixties in good health and CMV-seropositive.

The V and J genes are TRBV27 and TRBJ2-2, with D maybe TRBD2 (5 bases). Germline lookup yields CDR1 MNHEY and CDR2 SMNVEV (reference sequence). V gave up 2 bases and J gave up 4 bases, with 14 bases separating them. This CDR3 is 16 amino acids long. This CDR3 is CASSLASGRGTGELFF. In DNA form, the CDR3 reads TGTGCCAGCAGTTTAGCCAGCGGCCGGGGCACCGGGGAGCTGTTTTTT.

In the case of this clone: Other nucleotide sequences from this sample produce the same CDR3. The V call is TRBV29-1, the J call TRBJ2-5, with D possibly being TRBD2 (6 bases). Germline loops: CDR1 SQVTM, CDR2 ANQGSEA. This CDR3 contains 12 residues. The V end was cut by 1 base, the J end by 5 bases, with 8 bases between. CDR3 sequence reads: CSVEGGGETQYF. Here the CDR3 DNA reads TGCAGCGTTGAAGGAGGAGGGGAGACCCAGTACTTC.